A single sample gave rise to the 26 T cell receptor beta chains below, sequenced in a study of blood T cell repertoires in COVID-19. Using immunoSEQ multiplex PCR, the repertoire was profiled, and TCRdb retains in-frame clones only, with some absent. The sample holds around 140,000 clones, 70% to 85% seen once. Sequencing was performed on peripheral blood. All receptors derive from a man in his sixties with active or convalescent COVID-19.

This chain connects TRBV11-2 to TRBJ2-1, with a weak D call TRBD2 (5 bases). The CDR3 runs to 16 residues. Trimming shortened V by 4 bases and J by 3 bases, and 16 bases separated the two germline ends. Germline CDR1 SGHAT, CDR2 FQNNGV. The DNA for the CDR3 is TGTGCCAGCAGCTCCGTGGGTGGGAGAGTCTACAATGAGCAGTTCTTC. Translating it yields CASSSVGGRVYNEQFF.

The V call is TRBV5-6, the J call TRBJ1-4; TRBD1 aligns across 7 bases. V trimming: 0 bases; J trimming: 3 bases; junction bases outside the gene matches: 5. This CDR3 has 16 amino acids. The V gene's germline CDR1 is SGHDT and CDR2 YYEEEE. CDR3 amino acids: CASSLGTGAANEKLFF. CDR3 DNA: TGTGCCAGCAGCTTGGGAACAGGGGCTGCTAATGAAAAACTGTTTTTT.

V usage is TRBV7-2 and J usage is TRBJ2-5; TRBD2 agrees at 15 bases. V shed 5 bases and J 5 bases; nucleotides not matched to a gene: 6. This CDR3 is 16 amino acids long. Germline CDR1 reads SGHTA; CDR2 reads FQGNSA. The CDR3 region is CASSPGLAGGLETQYF. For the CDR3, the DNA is TGTGCCAGCAGCCCCGGACTAGCGGGAGGGCTGGAGACCCAGTACTTC. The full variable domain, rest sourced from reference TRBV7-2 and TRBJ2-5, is GAGVSQSPSNKVTEKGKDVELRCDPISGHTALYWYRQSLGQGLEFLIYFQGNSAPDKSGLPSDRFSAERTGGSVSTLTIQRTQQEDSAVYLCASSPGLAGGLETQYFGPGTRLLVL.

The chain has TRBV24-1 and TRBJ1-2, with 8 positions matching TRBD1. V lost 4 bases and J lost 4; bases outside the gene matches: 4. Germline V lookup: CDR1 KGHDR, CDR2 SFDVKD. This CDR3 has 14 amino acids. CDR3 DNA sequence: TGTGCCACCAGTGACACGACAGGGGCCTATGGCTACACCTTC. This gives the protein CATSDTTGAYGYTF.

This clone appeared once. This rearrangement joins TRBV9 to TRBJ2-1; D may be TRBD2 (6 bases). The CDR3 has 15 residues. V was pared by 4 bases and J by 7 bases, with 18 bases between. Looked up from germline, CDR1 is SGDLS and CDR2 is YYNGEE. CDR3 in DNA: TGTGCCAGCAGCCCTTTGGAGGGCCGGAGGAATGAGCAGTTCTTC. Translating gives CASSPLEGRRNEQFF.

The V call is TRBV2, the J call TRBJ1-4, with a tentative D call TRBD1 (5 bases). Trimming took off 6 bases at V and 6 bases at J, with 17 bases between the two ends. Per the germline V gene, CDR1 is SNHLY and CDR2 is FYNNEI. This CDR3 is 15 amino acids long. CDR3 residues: CASSSGDPVYEKLFF. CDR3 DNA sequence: TGTGCCAGCAGCTCGGGGGACCCAGTATATGAAAAACTGTTTTTT.

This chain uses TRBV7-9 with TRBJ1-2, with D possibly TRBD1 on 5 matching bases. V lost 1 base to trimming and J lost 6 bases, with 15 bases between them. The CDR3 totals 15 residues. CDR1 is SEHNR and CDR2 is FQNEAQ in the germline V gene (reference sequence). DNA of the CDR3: TGTGCCAGCAGCTTAGAGGGAAGCGACAGAAATGGCTACACCTTC. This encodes CASSLEGSDRNGYTF.

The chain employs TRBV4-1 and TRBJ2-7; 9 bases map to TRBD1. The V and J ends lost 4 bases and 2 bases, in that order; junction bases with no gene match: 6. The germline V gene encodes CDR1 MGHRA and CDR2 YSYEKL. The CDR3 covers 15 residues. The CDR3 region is CASSPRQGGTYEQYF. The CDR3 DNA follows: TGCGCCAGCAGCCCCCGACAGGGGGGCACCTACGAGCAGTACTTC.

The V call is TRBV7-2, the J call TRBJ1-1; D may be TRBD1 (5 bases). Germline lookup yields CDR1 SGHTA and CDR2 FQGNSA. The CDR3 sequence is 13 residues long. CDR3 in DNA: TGTGCTAAGCGGGAGGGGTTGGACACTGAAGCTTTCTTT. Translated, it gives CAKREGLDTEAFF.

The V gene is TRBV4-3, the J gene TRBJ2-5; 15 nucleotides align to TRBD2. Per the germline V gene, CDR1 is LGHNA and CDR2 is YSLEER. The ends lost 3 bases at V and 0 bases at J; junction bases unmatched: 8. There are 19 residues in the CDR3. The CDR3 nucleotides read TGCGCCAGCAGCCACGGGACTAGCGGGGGGACCTGGTACCAAGAGACCCAGTACTTC. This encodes CASSHGTSGGTWYQETQYF.

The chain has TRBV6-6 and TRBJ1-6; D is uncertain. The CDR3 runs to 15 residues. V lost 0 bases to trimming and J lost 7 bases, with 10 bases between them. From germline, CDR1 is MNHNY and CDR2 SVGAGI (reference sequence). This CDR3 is CASSYSRERNSPLHF. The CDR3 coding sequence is TGTGCCAGCAGTTACTCAAGGGAGAGGAATTCACCCCTCCACTTT.

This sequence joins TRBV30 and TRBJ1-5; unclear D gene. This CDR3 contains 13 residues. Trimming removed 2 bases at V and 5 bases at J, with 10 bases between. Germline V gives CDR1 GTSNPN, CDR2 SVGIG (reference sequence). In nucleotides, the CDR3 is TGTGCCTGGAGTCGGGGTAGGGATCAGCCCCAGCATTTT. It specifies CAWSRGRDQPQHF.

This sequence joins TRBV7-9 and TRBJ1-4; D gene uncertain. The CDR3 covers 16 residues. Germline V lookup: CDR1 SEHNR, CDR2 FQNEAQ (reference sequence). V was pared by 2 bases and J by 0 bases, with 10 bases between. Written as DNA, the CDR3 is TGTGCCAGCAGCTTATTCGGTTATTCAACTAATGAAAAACTGTTTTTT. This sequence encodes CASSLFGYSTNEKLFF.

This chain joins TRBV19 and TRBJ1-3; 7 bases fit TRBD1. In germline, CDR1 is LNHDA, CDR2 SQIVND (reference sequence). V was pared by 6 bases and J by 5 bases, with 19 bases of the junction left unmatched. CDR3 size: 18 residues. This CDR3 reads CASRPTGTVRQFRNTIYF. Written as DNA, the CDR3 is TGTGCCAGTAGACCCACCGGGACAGTTAGACAGTTTAGAAACACCATATATTTT.

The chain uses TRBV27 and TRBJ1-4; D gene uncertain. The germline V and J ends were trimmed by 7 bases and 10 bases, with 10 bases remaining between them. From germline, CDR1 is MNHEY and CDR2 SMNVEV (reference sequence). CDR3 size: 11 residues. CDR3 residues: CASNLSGKLFF. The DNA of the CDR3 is TGTGCCAGCAACCTTTCCGGAAAACTGTTTTTT.

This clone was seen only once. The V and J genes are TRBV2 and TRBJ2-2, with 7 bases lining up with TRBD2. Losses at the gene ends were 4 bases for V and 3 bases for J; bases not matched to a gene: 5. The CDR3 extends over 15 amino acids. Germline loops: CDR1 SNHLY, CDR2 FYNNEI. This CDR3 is CASSGSGGYTGELFF. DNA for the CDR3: TGTGCCAGCAGTGGTTCGGGGGGTTACACCGGGGAGCTGTTTTTT.

Here the CDR3 DNA reads TGCGCCAGCAGCCCCTTCCGGGACAGCAACTATGGCTACACCTTC. This translates into CASSPFRDSNYGYTF. The chain uses TRBV4-1 and TRBJ1-2; TRBD1 aligns across 7 bases. V was pared by 4 bases and J by 2 bases, with 7 bases of the junction left unmatched. Germline CDR1 and CDR2: MGHRA and YSYEKL. The length of the CDR3 is 15 residues.

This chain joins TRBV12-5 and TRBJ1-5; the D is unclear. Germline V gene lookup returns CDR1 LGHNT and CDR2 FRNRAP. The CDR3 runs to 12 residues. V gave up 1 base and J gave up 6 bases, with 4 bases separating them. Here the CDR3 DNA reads TGTGCTAGTGGTTTGGGACTTCAGCCCCAGCATTTT. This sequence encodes CASGLGLQPQHF.

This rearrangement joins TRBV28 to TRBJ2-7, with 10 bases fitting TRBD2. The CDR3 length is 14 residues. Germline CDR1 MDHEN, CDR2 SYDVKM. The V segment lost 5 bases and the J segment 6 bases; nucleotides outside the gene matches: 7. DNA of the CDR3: TGTGCCAGCAGTCTCCTAGCGGGAGCGGTCGAGCAGTACGTC. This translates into CASSLLAGAVEQYV.

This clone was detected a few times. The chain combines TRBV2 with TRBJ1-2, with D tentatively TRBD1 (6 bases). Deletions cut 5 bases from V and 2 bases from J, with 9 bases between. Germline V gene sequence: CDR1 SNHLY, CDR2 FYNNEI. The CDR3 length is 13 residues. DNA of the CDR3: TGTGCCAGCAGTCCCGACAGGAACTATGGCTACACCTTC. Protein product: CASSPDRNYGYTF.

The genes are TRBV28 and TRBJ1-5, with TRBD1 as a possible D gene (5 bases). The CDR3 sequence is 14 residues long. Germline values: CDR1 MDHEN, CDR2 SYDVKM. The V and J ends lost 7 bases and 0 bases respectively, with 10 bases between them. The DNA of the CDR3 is TGTGCCAGCAATACGGGGGGTAGCAATCAGCCCCAGCATTTT. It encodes CASNTGGSNQPQHF. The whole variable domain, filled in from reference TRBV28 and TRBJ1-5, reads DVKVTQSSRYLVKRTGEKVFLECVQDMDHENMFWYRQDPGLGLRLIYFSYDVKMKEKGDIPEGYSVSREKKERFSLILESASTNQTSMYLCASNTGGSNQPQHFGDGTRLSIL.

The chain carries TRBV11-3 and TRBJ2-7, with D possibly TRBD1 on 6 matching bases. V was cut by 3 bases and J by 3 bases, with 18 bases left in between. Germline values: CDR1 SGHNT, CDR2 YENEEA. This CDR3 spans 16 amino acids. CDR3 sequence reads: CASSFQVPGVYYEQYF. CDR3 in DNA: TGTGCCAGCAGCTTTCAGGTGCCAGGGGTTTACTACGAGCAGTACTTC.

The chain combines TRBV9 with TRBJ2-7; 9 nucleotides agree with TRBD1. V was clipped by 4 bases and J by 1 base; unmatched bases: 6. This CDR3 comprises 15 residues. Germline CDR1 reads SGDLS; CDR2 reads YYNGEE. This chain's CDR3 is CASSTGTGSSYEQYF. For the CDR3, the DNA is TGTGCCAGCAGCACCGGGACAGGGTCATCCTACGAGCAGTACTTC.

The CDR3 region has the DNA TGTGCCAGCAGCTTAGCCGGACAGGGTGACGGGGAGCTGTTTTTT. This gives the protein CASSLAGQGDGELFF. V and J are TRBV7-2 and TRBJ2-2; 8 bases are a match to TRBD1. The CDR3 is 15 residues long. From germline, CDR1 is SGHTA and CDR2 FQGNSA. Trimming removed 0 bases from V and 7 bases from J; junction bases left unmatched: 4.

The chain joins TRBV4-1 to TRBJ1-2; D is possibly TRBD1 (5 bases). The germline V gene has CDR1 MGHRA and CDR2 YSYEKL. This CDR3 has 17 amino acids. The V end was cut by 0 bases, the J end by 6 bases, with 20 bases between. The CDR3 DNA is TGCGCCAGCAGCCAAGACTTATTCTACGGGGGTATGGATGGCTACACCTTC. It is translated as CASSQDLFYGGMDGYTF.

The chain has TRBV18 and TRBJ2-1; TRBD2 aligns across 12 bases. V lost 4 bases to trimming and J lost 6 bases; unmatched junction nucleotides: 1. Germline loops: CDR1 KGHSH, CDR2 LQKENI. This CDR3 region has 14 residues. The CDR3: CASSQGLAGNEQFF. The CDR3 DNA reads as TGTGCCAGCTCACAGGGACTAGCGGGCAATGAGCAGTTCTTC.